These 8 T cell receptor beta chains came from one sample sequenced in a study of blood T cell repertoires in COVID-19. The protocol was immunoSEQ multiplex PCR, while the TCRdb copy is restricted to in-frame clones and leaves out a portion. Among approximately 53,000 clones listed, approximately 90% were seen once. The source material was peripheral blood. These TCRs come from a woman older than 75 with COVID-19, enrolled during active disease.

The chain has TRBV7-3 and TRBJ2-6, with TRBD1 matching over 9 bases. The CDR3 has 18 residues. Trimming cost V 5 bases and J 2 bases; bases outside gene matches: 10. CDR1 is SGHTA and CDR2 is FQGTGA in the germline V gene. In DNA form, the CDR3 reads TGTGCCAGCAGCATCAGGGACAGGGCTCGGACTGGGGCCAACGTCCTGACTTTC. It is translated as CASSIRDRARTGANVLTF. Together with reference TRBV7-3 and TRBJ2-6, the CDR3 gives the full variable domain: GAGVSQTPSNKVTEKGKYVELRCDPISGHTALYWYRQSLGQGPEFLIYFQGTGAADDSGLPNDRFFAVRPEGSVSTLKIQRTERGDSAVYLCASSIRDRARTGANVLTFGAGSRLTVL.

The chain links TRBV19 to TRBJ1-1, with 7 positions matching TRBD1. CDR1 is LNHDA and CDR2 is SQIVND in the germline V gene (reference sequence). Trimming at V came to 1 base and at J to 2 bases, leaving 4 bases not matched to a gene. CDR3 length equals 15 residues. DNA for the CDR3: TGTGCCAGTAGTATAGGACCAGGGGGTAACACTGAAGCTTTCTTT. Translated, it gives CASSIGPGGNTEAFF.

Within the sample, this clone is medium-sized (0.01 to 0.1%). J is TRBJ1-1 and V is TRBV7-9, with 7 bases fitting TRBD1. The germline gives CDR1 SEHNR, CDR2 FQNEAQ (reference sequence). CDR3 length equals 15 residues. J was trimmed by 6 bases and V by 5 bases; bases with no gene match: 12. The CDR3 protein is CASSPLQGRWAEAFF. DNA for the CDR3: TGTGCCAGCAGCCCACTACAGGGGAGGTGGGCTGAAGCTTTCTTT. The full variable domain, with the rest looked up from reference TRBV7-9 and TRBJ1-1, is DTGVSQNPRHKITKRGQNVTFRCDPISEHNRLYWYRQTLGQGPEFLTYFQNEAQLEKSRLLSDRFSAERPKGSFSTLEIQRTEQGDSAMYLCASSPLQGRWAEAFFGQGTRLTVV.

The genes are TRBV28 and TRBJ2-4; possibly TRBD1 for D (6 bases). The V end lost 2 bases, the J end lost 5 bases, and 10 bases lay between the germline ends. Germline CDR1 reads MDHEN; CDR2 reads SYDVKM. This CDR3 is 14 amino acids long. The CDR3 DNA reads TGTGCCAGCAGTTTACCCCAGGGGCAAAACATTCAGTACTTC. This encodes CASSLPQGQNIQYF.

The chain carries TRBV5-1 and TRBJ1-2; D is unresolved. The V end was cut by 5 bases, the J end by 1 base, with 6 bases between. The germline V gene encodes CDR1 SGHRS and CDR2 YFSETQ. The CDR3 sequence is 12 residues long. In DNA form, the CDR3 reads TGCGCCAGCAGATCGGGTAACTATGGCTACACCTTC. This encodes CASRSGNYGYTF.

The genes are TRBV30 and TRBJ2-7; TRBD2 might be the D (6 bases). Per germline, CDR1 GTSNPN and CDR2 SVGIG (reference sequence). The V gene lost 0 bases and the J gene lost 2 bases, with 17 bases spanning the gap. The CDR3 totals 16 residues. The CDR3, as DNA: TGTGCCTGGAGTGTACGGGGGAACAGGATACCCTACGAGCAGTACTTC. Encoded protein: CAWSVRGNRIPYEQYF.

This clone was found a few times. The chain combines TRBV3-1 (or the pseudogene TRBV3-2) with TRBJ2-2; possibly TRBD2 for D (6 bases). Per germline, CDR1 LGHDT and CDR2 YNNKEL (reference sequence). CDR3 length: 14 residues. V was pared by 5 bases and J by 3 bases, with 10 bases between. In nucleotides, the CDR3 is TGTGCCAGCAGCTTTTGGGGGGACACCGGGGAGCTGTTTTTT. Protein sequence: CASSFWGDTGELFF.

The chain combines TRBV5-8 with TRBJ2-5; D is ambiguous. This CDR3 has 15 amino acids. The V gene lost 0 bases and the J gene lost 1 base, with 10 bases spanning the gap. CDR1 is SGHTS, CDR2 YDEGEE, per germline. CDR3 protein: CASSLELGPQETQYF. Written as DNA, the CDR3 is TGTGCCAGCAGCTTGGAGCTCGGTCCCCAAGAGACCCAGTACTTC.